This T cell receptor (beta chain) came from a study of radiation and T cells in renal cell carcinoma. Time point described: blood 4 weeks post-SBRT, at nephrectomy. Regarding treatment: 15 Gy SBRT to primary tumor, nephrectomy 4 weeks later. Using immunoSEQ multiplex PCR, the repertoire was profiled, and TCRdb retains in-frame clones only, with some absent. The sample holds about 73,000 clones, around four fifths seen once. Between the trimmed V and J ends, which lost 5 bases and 7 bases, there was a span of 15 bases. CDR3 length: 13 residues. CDR1 is SGHVS, CDR2 FNYEAQ, per germline. This rearrangement joins TRBV7-6 to TRBJ2-7, with D uncertain. The source of this sequence is a woman in her fifties or sixties with renal cell carcinoma. The sample here was blood, taken from a patient whose treatment included radiotherapy and nephrectomy. In DNA form, the CDR3 reads TGTGCCAGCAGCAGAACTCGCCGTGAGGAGCAGTACTTC. Encoded protein: CASSRTRREEQYF.